These 10 T cell receptor beta chains were all obtained from the same sample, sequenced in a study of STAT5B mutations in CD4+ large granular lymphocyte leukemia (dated 2022 in TCRdb). Libraries were built with the immunoSEQ multiplex PCR assay. This immuneACCESS table, as held by TCRdb, lists in-frame sequences with V and J called but not all clones. Of the missing ones, under half trace to an unresolved V gene in checked studies; the others have no known cause. This sample holds approximately 30,000 clones; roughly three quarters were observed only once. The leading ten clones occupy approximately 2% of the sample. Input material: CD4+ T cells from blood buffy coats. The receptors were sampled from a human donor in good health.

The CDR3, as DNA: TGTGCCAGCAGTCGGGACTACTACGAGCAGTACTTC. It yields the protein CASSRDYYEQYF. V usage is TRBV7-9 and J usage is TRBJ2-7; 7 nucleotides line up with TRBD2. Germline lookup yields CDR1 SEHNR and CDR2 FQNEAQ (reference sequence). V dropped 6 bases and J dropped 3; count of bases not matched to a gene: 2. The CDR3 length is 12 residues.

The chain couples TRBV18 to TRBJ2-3; 11 bases line up with TRBD1. Germline V CDR1 and CDR2: KGHSH, LQKENI. There are 13 residues in the CDR3. The V gene end was trimmed by 8 bases and the J gene end by 4 bases; junction bases not matched to a gene: 2. The CDR3 sequence is CASRGQGADTQYF. CDR3 in DNA: TGTGCCAGCCGGGGACAGGGGGCAGATACGCAGTATTTT.

The J gene is TRBJ1-2, the V gene TRBV7-2, with D unclear. The ends were cut back, 1 base at V and 2 bases at J, with 8 bases in the middle. This CDR3 region has 14 residues. CDR1 and CDR2 (germline): SGHTA, FQGNSA. The CDR3 protein is CASSLEDENYGYTF. DNA of the CDR3: TGTGCCAGCAGCTTAGAGGACGAGAACTATGGCTACACCTTC.

The rearrangement uses TRBV5-6 and TRBJ1-1, with D perhaps matching TRBD1 (5 bases). Germline loops: CDR1 SGHDT, CDR2 YYEEEE. V lost 2 bases and J lost 4, with 15 bases in between. The CDR3 is 15 amino acids. In DNA form, the CDR3 reads TGTGCCAGCAGCTTCGGGTCTCCAAGGGGCACTGAAGCTTTCTTT. This encodes CASSFGSPRGTEAFF.

The chain employs TRBV25-1 and TRBJ2-3; D is ambiguous. Trimming stripped 2 bases from V and 2 bases from J, with 14 bases between. The CDR3 covers 16 residues. Germline V gene sequence: CDR1 MGHDK, CDR2 SYGVNS. In nucleotides, the CDR3 is TGTGCCAGCAGTGAAGGGCAGGTACTTATCACAGATACGCAGTATTTT. Residues: CASSEGQVLITDTQYF.

V usage is TRBV9 and J usage is TRBJ2-1; TRBD2 matches 9 bases. Looked up from germline, CDR1 is SGDLS and CDR2 is YYNGEE. V lost 4 bases and J lost 2; bases outside the gene matches: 7. CDR3 length equals 16 residues. The CDR3 is CASSLLAGLTYNEQFF. CDR3 coding DNA: TGTGCCAGCAGCCTACTAGCGGGTTTAACCTACAATGAGCAGTTCTTC.

This clone has only one observation. This chain links TRBV28 with TRBJ1-2; 9 nucleotides agree with TRBD1. V trimming: 6 bases; J trimming: 8 bases; junction bases outside the gene matches: 10. Germline V gives CDR1 MDHEN, CDR2 SYDVKM. This CDR3 is built from 14 residues. CDR3 loop: CASSLAQGAGGYTF. CDR3 bases: TGTGCCAGCAGCCTGGCACAGGGGGCTGGAGGCTACACCTTC.

This chain joins TRBV5-1 and TRBJ2-5, with D perhaps TRBD1 (6 bases). The CDR3 consists of 14 residues. Germline V lookup: CDR1 SGHRS, CDR2 YFSETQ. V was pared by 1 base and J by 1 base, with 8 bases between. This CDR3 reads CASSLTGPQETQYF. The CDR3 bases are TGCGCCAGCAGCTTGACAGGGCCCCAAGAGACCCAGTACTTC.

This chain connects TRBV2 to TRBJ1-4, with unresolved D. CDR3 length equals 15 residues. The V and J ends lost 3 bases and 0 bases respectively, with 8 bases between them. Germline assignment: CDR1 SNHLY and CDR2 FYNNEI. In nucleotides, the CDR3 is TGTGCCAGCAGTGAGGTCCGGGCAACTAATGAAAAACTGTTTTTT. It specifies CASSEVRATNEKLFF.

The chain uses TRBV5-4 and TRBJ2-5; TRBD2 agrees at 7 bases. V lost 7 bases, J lost 5 bases, and 11 bases stayed unmatched. Looked up from germline, CDR1 is SGHNT and CDR2 is YYREEE (reference sequence). The CDR3 has 14 residues. The CDR3 here is CASRQGGEGETQYF. DNA for the CDR3: TGTGCCAGCCGCCAGGGAGGGGAAGGGGAGACCCAGTACTTC.